A selection of T cell receptor beta chains follows, all from one sample in a study of beta chain features in type 1 diabetes. Generated by immunoSEQ multiplex PCR, the TCRdb table keeps only in-frame clones and is missing some. The sample shows around 690,000 clones, about an eighth of them seen only once. Sequenced input: naive CD4+ T cells from blood. These receptors all stem from a man younger than 45 with type 1 diabetes. Both conserved end residues are part of each CDR3. Fields, in order: J gene, CDR3 length, D gene, V gene, clone size, CDR3 DNA, CDR3 protein. The D gene is left open where the match is weak. Size is stated for part of the rows, as once, few or many counts, or as a class when the clone is expanded.

j_call: TRBJ1-2
cdr3_length: 11
d_call: NA
v_call: TRBV30
clone_size: NA
cdr3_nt: TGTGCCTGTAGCCTGAGGGGGGGCTACACCTTC
cdr3_aa: CACSLRGGYTF

j_call: TRBJ2-5
cdr3_length: 16
d_call: TRBD2
v_call: TRBV25-1
clone_size: NA
cdr3_nt: TGTGCCAGCAGTGAGCTTGGGACTAGCGGGGAAGAGACCCAGTACTTC
cdr3_aa: CASSELGTSGEETQYF

j_call: TRBJ2-5
cdr3_length: 13
d_call: NA
v_call: TRBV5-1
clone_size: NA
cdr3_nt: TGCGCCAGCAGCTTGGGGCTCCAAGAGACCCAGTACTTC
cdr3_aa: CASSLGLQETQYF

j_call: TRBJ2-7
cdr3_length: 12
d_call: NA
v_call: TRBV7-6
clone_size: NA
cdr3_nt: TGTGCCAGCAGCTTAAAGGGTTACGAGCAGTACTTC
cdr3_aa: CASSLKGYEQYF

j_call: TRBJ2-2
cdr3_length: 16
d_call: TRBD2
v_call: TRBV9
clone_size: NA
cdr3_nt: TGTGCCAGCAGCCCTCCTAGCGGGATGAACACCGGGGAGCTGTTTTTT
cdr3_aa: CASSPPSGMNTGELFF

j_call: TRBJ1-1
cdr3_length: 17
d_call: TRBD1
v_call: TRBV25-1
clone_size: few
cdr3_nt: TGTGCCAGCAGTGAAACACCAGGGGGTGGGGCGGACACTGAAGCTTTCTTT
cdr3_aa: CASSETPGGGADTEAFF

j_call: TRBJ2-5
cdr3_length: 16
d_call: TRBD2
v_call: TRBV9
clone_size: few
cdr3_nt: TGTGCCAGCAGCGCACTAGCGGGGGACCCCTCTCAGACCCAGTACTTC
cdr3_aa: CASSALAGDPSQTQYF

j_call: TRBJ1-4
cdr3_length: 14
d_call: NA
v_call: TRBV28
clone_size: NA
cdr3_nt: TGTGCCAGCAGTCCCCCTCCGGCTAATGAAAAACTGTTTTTT
cdr3_aa: CASSPPPANEKLFF

j_call: TRBJ1-2
cdr3_length: 13
d_call: TRBD1
v_call: TRBV9
clone_size: NA
cdr3_nt: TGTGCCAGCAGCGTAGAGCAGGGGGATGGCTACACCTTC
cdr3_aa: CASSVEQGDGYTF

j_call: TRBJ2-5
cdr3_length: 14
d_call: TRBD1
v_call: TRBV11-2
clone_size: NA
cdr3_nt: TGTGCCAGCAGCTCTGACAGGGGTCAAGAGACCCAGTACTTC
cdr3_aa: CASSSDRGQETQYF

j_call: TRBJ2-4
cdr3_length: 18
d_call: NA
v_call: TRBV4-2
clone_size: NA
cdr3_nt: TGTGCCAGCAGCCCTGCCTCAGACCCATATCTAGCCAAAAACATTCAGTACTTC
cdr3_aa: CASSPASDPYLAKNIQYF